This entry is about one T cell receptor (beta chain). CDR3 length: 16 residues. The ends lost 3 bases at V and 1 base at J; junction bases unmatched: 4. Germline CDR1 reads KGHSH; CDR2 reads LQKENI. The source of the sample is a study of blood T cell repertoires in COVID-19. The data were produced by immunoSEQ multiplex PCR, yet TCRdb's version contains in-frame clones alone and is incomplete. The sample includes around 49,000 clones, 89% of them seen just once. The sequencing sample was made of peripheral blood. This clonotype originated in a human donor in a cohort sampled during active COVID-19. The rearrangement uses TRBV18 and TRBJ2-3, with TRBD2 identical over 10 bases. The CDR3 DNA sequence: TGTGCCAGCTCACCTCTAGCGGGAGTTGGCACAGATACGCAGTATTTT. Amino acids: CASSPLAGVGTDTQYF.